Listed below are T cell receptor beta chains from one sample, sequenced in a study of early T cells in non-severe SARS-CoV-2 infection. TCRdb called the 5' RACE reads again in MiXCR, with one record for every CDR3 protein. The sample shows over 50,000 distinct CDR3 sequences, under 8.5% of them seen only once. Sequenced sample: whole blood. The receptors were sampled from an adult who was a healthcare worker with PCR-confirmed SARS-CoV-2 infection or an uninfected control (not recorded which). The CDR3 runs from the conserved cysteine through the conserved F or W. D genes are given only for firm matches. The listing skips clone size in some rows; elsewhere it reads once, few, many or a size class.

CDR3nt,CDR3aa,abundance,j_gene,v_gene,d_gene
TGTGCCAGCAGTTTGAGGGCTCAGCCCCAGCATTTT,CASSLRAQPQHF,many,TRBJ1-5,TRBV28,NA
TGTGCCAGCACCCAGGCCCAGGGAGGGAAATACGAGCAGTACTTC,CASTQAQGGKYEQYF,few,TRBJ2-7,TRBV28,TRBD2
TGTGCCAGCAGCTCCAGTCGGGGAGCCTACGAGCAGTACTTC,CASSSSRGAYEQYF,few,TRBJ2-7,TRBV12-3/TRBV12-4,NA
TGTGCCAGCAGATTTAACGGACGGCAAGAGACCCAGTACTTC,CASRFNGRQETQYF,NA,TRBJ2-5,TRBV3-1,NA
TGTGCCACCAGTCGGGGAGGGACAGGGTACGAGCAGTTCTTC,CATSRGGTGYEQFF,few,TRBJ2-1,TRBV15,TRBD1
TGTGCCAGCAACCTGGGGTCGAACACCGGGGAGCTGTTTTTT,CASNLGSNTGELFF,many,TRBJ2-2,TRBV5-6,NA
TGTGCCAGCAGCTTAATCCTTCCGGCCGGGGAGCTGTTTTTT,CASSLILPAGELFF,NA,TRBJ2-2,TRBV7-2,NA
TGTGCCAGCAGCTTAGGCTCGAGCTCCTACGAGCAGTACTTC,CASSLGSSSYEQYF,many,TRBJ2-7,TRBV11-2,NA
TGTGCCAGCAGCCCGCGGGACGTATCTCAATCCGGGGAGCTGTTTTTT,CASSPRDVSQSGELFF,many,TRBJ2-2,TRBV7-9,NA
TGCGCCAGCAGCAATGGACTAGCGGTAGTCACAGATACGCAGTATTTT,CASSNGLAVVTDTQYF,NA,TRBJ2-3,TRBV5-1,TRBD2
TGCAGCGTTGGTGGGACAGGGCCTGAAAAACTGTTTTTT,CSVGGTGPEKLFF,many,TRBJ1-4,TRBV29-1,TRBD1
TGCGCCAGCAGCGCTACTAGCGGGAGCGCGGTGGGCAAAAACATTCAGTACTTC,CASSATSGSAVGKNIQYF,many,TRBJ2-4,TRBV5-1,TRBD2
TGCAGTGCTAGAGCCGGGGGAAACAATGAGCAGTTCTTC,CSARAGGNNEQFF,many,TRBJ2-1,TRBV20-1,NA
TGTGCCAGCAGTGCATCGGCCTACGAGCAGTACTTC,CASSASAYEQYF,many,TRBJ2-7,TRBV2,NA
TGTGCCAGCAGTTTGCCCGTCTCTTATCACTACAATGAGCAGTTCTTC,CASSLPVSYHYNEQFF,few,TRBJ2-1,TRBV12-3/TRBV12-4,NA
TGTGCCAGCAGTTATGGTGTGGAGGGCGAGCAGTACTTC,CASSYGVEGEQYF,few,TRBJ2-7,TRBV6-6,NA
TGTGCCAGCAGTTTAAGTGGCTTACCGGGACTAGCGGGGTTTTGGGAAACGAGGTACTTC,CASSLSGLPGLAGFWETRYF,NA,TRBJ2-7,TRBV12-3/TRBV12-4,TRBD2
TGTGCCAGCAGTTTAGGCGGCCCCCTAGGCATTCAGTACTTC,CASSLGGPLGIQYF,many,TRBJ2-4,TRBV12-3/TRBV12-4,NA
TGTGCCAGCTCTCCCCGACAGGAGGAAGGCTACACCTTC,CASSPRQEEGYTF,few,TRBJ1-2,TRBV18,NA
TGTGCCAGCAGCTTTCGAGGGGCGGATACGCAGTATTTT,CASSFRGADTQYF,few,TRBJ2-3,TRBV7-2,NA